This T cell receptor (beta chain) is from a study of blood T cell repertoires in COVID-19. About the research overall: Acute-phase and convalescent COVID-19 samples originated in the United States, Italy and Spain. Sources were T cells, B-cell-depleted T cells, or PBMCs; the material itself was cDNA or gDNA.

Original handling: Counts of nucleated cells, estimated from reference gene primer amplification, were obtained. Clones were sequenced by immunoSEQ multiplex PCR, and TCRdb holds only the in-frame ones, with some missing. That table gives V, J and clone size, and the DNA gave D and trimming. The sample lists 650,000 to 800,000 clones, over 80% seen once, with under 0.3% in the top ten. V was shortened by 0 bases and J by 6 bases, with 12 bases between the two germline ends. The CDR3 has 15 amino acids. Germline CDR1 LGHNA, CDR2 YNFKEQ. The chain uses TRBV4-2 and TRBJ1-5; perhaps TRBD1 as D (6 bases). The sequenced material came from peripheral blood. The receptor was isolated from a woman younger than 30 with acute or convalescent COVID-19. CDR3 sequence reads: CASSQDPGAFQPQHF. In nucleotides, the CDR3 is TGTGCCAGCAGCCAAGACCCAGGGGCATTTCAGCCCCAGCATTTT.